This T cell receptor (beta chain) originates from a study of blood T cell repertoires in COVID-19. Germline loops: CDR1 LNHNV, CDR2 YYDKDF (reference sequence). V was shortened by 0 bases and J by 11 bases, with 8 bases between the two germline ends. The CDR3 runs to 13 residues. Profiled with immunoSEQ multiplex PCR; TCRdb holds only in-frame clones, not every one. The table lists 350,000 to 500,000 clones, about 88% of them singletons. Sample: PBMCs or T cells enriched from blood (not recorded which). The J gene is TRBJ1-6, the V gene TRBV15; D gene unclear. This clonotype was sampled from a woman in her late teens or twenties who had been exposed to COVID-19. The CDR3 spells CATSRDTTTPLHF. DNA for the CDR3: TGTGCCACCAGCAGAGATACAACAACACCCCTCCACTTT.